This T cell receptor (beta chain) was found in a study of chemoradiotherapy in HPV16-positive cancers. Whole-study findings and limits: Candidate HPV-specific clones and E7-related TCR motifs grew in tumor during treatment.

This table comes from immunoSEQ multiplex PCR, and its TCRdb copy is limited to in-frame clones, with some not included. Of approximately 2,600 clones in the sample, over 70% were seen once. Details on this clone: Its target is unknown.

Germline V lookup: CDR1 LGHNA, CDR2 YNFKEQ. The CDR3 totals 15 residues. Trimming cost V 5 bases and J 0 bases, with 14 bases left between them. Sequenced here: tumor tissue, sampled from a patient who underwent chemoradiotherapy. This receptor was identified in a human donor with HPV-associated anogenital cancer. The chain has TRBV4-2 and TRBJ2-7; the D gene is possibly TRBD1 (6 bases). The CDR3 DNA reads as TGTGCCAGCAGCTTGGACAGCTTAGGCTCCTACGAGCAGTACTTC. Its protein product is CASSLDSLGSYEQYF.